This T cell receptor beta chain was profiled in a study of T cell changes during pregnancy in multiple sclerosis. The CDR3 consists of 15 residues. V dropped 5 bases and J dropped 1 base, with 11 bases sitting between them. Germline CDR1 SGHAT, CDR2 FQNNGV. Assay used: immunoSEQ multiplex PCR; TCRdb lists only in-frame clones, some missing. The sample includes approximately 80,000 clones, 85% to 95% of them seen just once. The material was peripheral blood, obtained in the second trimester of pregnancy. The chain is built from TRBV11-2 and TRBJ1-4; no definite D call. This sequence originates from a female donor in good health, enrolled as a control in a pregnancy study. The CDR3 here is CASSPGLGTNEKLFF. The CDR3 DNA reads TGTGCCAGCAGCCCAGGACTCGGAACTAATGAAAAACTGTTTTTT. The full variable domain, its missing parts supplied by reference TRBV11-2 and TRBJ1-4, is EAGVAQSPRYKIIEKRQSVAFWCNPISGHATLYWYQQILGQGPKLLIQFQNNGVVDDSQLPKDRFSAERLKGVDSTLKIQPAKLEDSAVYLCASSPGLGTNEKLFFGSGTQLSVL.